The clone carrying this TCR beta chain was counted only a few times. What it recognizes is unknown. It was RNA transcripts that yielded the amplified TCR beta CDR3 regions. The study used the HTBI primer set for a first-round RT-PCR of the TCR CDR3. TCRdb called the multiplex PCR reads again in MiXCR, with one record for every CDR3 protein. The table includes approximately 620,000 distinct CDR3 sequences, 11% to 15% detected once. With V trimmed by 6 bases and J by 3 bases, 9 bases remained unmatched. Germline CDR1 is ENHRY and CDR2 is SYGVKD. CDR3 size: 15 residues. This sample is part of a study of T cells in Graves' hyperthyroidism and ophthalmopathy. Findings of the study overall: Blood held most thyroid clonotypes expanded above 0.001 frequency.

Each patient was aged 18 to 65 and had newly diagnosed hyperthyroidism of under 2 months' duration. Exclusion of a patient resulted from uncontrolled infection, other autoimmune disease, pregnancy or lactation. The receptor was isolated from a woman aged 25 to 39 with Graves' hyperthyroidism that later progressed to Graves' ophthalmopathy. Sequenced material: blood. J is TRBJ2-7 and V is TRBV10-3, with 9 nucleotides matching TRBD1. CDR3 DNA: TGTGCCATCAGGGGACAGGGAGGGCAGGACTACGAGCAGTACTTC. Translating it yields CAIRGQGGQDYEQYF.